The 16 T cell receptor beta chains below come from one sample, sequenced in a study of blood T cell repertoires in COVID-19. Using immunoSEQ multiplex PCR, the repertoire was profiled, and TCRdb retains in-frame clones only, with some absent. The sample consists of 95,000 to 120,000 clones, more than 80% of them appearing once. Sequenced input: peripheral blood. The receptors originated from a woman aged 60 to 75 with COVID-19, enrolled during active disease.

This clone occurred once. V usage is TRBV15 and J usage is TRBJ2-1, with 9 bases lining up with TRBD2. V gave up 2 bases and J gave up 3 bases; unmatched junction bases: 5. Germline loops: CDR1 LNHNV, CDR2 YYDKDF (reference sequence). There are 16 residues in the CDR3. The CDR3 loop reads CATSRNLAGSYNEQFF. CDR3 nucleotide sequence: TGTGCCACCAGCAGAAACCTAGCGGGGAGCTACAATGAGCAGTTCTTC.

The chain has TRBV10-3 and TRBJ1-1; D might be TRBD1 (5 bases). CDR3 length equals 17 residues. Trimming pared 0 bases from V and 4 bases from J, leaving 18 bases between. Germline CDR1 and CDR2: ENHRY and SYGVKD. Written as DNA, the CDR3 is TGTGCCATCAGTGAGTCCCTGGGGGGGGGAAGAGGCACTGAAGCTTTCTTT. Translating it yields CAISESLGGGRGTEAFF.

This chain connects TRBV18 to TRBJ2-5; 7 nucleotides align to TRBD1. Looked up from germline, CDR1 is KGHSH and CDR2 is LQKENI. CDR3 size: 15 residues. The ends lost 6 bases at V and 1 base at J; junction bases unmatched: 8. CDR3 in amino acids: CASSQSDRLQETQYF. In DNA form, the CDR3 reads TGTGCCAGCTCGCAGTCGGACAGGCTCCAAGAGACCCAGTACTTC.

This chain connects TRBV29-1 to TRBJ1-6; D gene unclear. The germline gives CDR1 SQVTM, CDR2 ANQGSEA. V gave up 4 bases and J gave up 8 bases, with 15 bases separating them. There are 14 residues in the CDR3. CDR3 loop: CSVAEQPADSPLHF. Here the CDR3 DNA reads TGCAGCGTTGCGGAGCAGCCCGCCGATTCACCCCTCCACTTT.

J is TRBJ2-1 and V is TRBV29-1; 7 bases are a match to TRBD1. The CDR3 extends over 11 amino acids. The ends lost 1 base at V and 12 bases at J; junction bases unmatched: 3. CDR1 SQVTM and CDR2 ANQGSEA come from the germline V gene. In DNA form, the CDR3 reads TGCAGCGTTGAAGTCCGGGACAGGCAGTTCTTC. Residues: CSVEVRDRQFF.

This sequence joins TRBV28 and TRBJ1-5; tentatively, D is TRBD1 (6 bases). V was shortened by 5 bases and J by 4 bases, with 12 bases between the two germline ends. The CDR3 is 14 residues long. Germline CDR1 is MDHEN and CDR2 is SYDVKM. CDR3 nucleotides: TGTGCCAGCAGTCCGCAGGGGAAAAATCAGCCCCAGCATTTT. As protein: CASSPQGKNQPQHF.

This clone was seen a single time. V and J are TRBV19 and TRBJ2-5; 12 bases map to TRBD1. This CDR3 is built from 16 residues. Per the germline V gene, CDR1 is LNHDA and CDR2 is SQIVND (reference sequence). V dropped 10 bases and J dropped 5; count of bases not matched to a gene: 14. The CDR3 here is CATQRTGTGGVETQYF. The CDR3 DNA follows: TGTGCCACCCAGAGAACCGGGACAGGGGGCGTGGAGACCCAGTACTTC.

The chain has TRBV27 and TRBJ1-4; D uncertain. The CDR3 has 14 residues. Germline V gives CDR1 MNHEY, CDR2 SMNVEV (reference sequence). Trimming removed 5 bases at V and 3 bases at J, with 10 bases between. The chain's CDR3 is CASSIGGPNEKLFF. CDR3 nucleotides: TGTGCCAGCAGTATTGGAGGACCTAATGAAAAACTGTTTTTT.

The chain links TRBV6-5 to TRBJ1-1; D ambiguous. The germline CDR1 and CDR2 sequences are MNHEY and SVGAGI. The CDR3 is 10 amino acids. V lost 10 bases and J lost 6, with 9 bases in between. The CDR3 region is CAIREPEAFF. The CDR3, as DNA: TGTGCCATCAGAGAGCCTGAAGCTTTCTTT.

The gene calls are TRBV11-1 and TRBJ1-5; no clear D. Germline CDR1 reads SGHAT; CDR2 reads FQDESV (reference sequence). The CDR3 consists of 13 residues. V lost 1 base to trimming and J lost 3 bases, with 4 bases between them. DNA of the CDR3: TGTGCCAGCAGCTTAGGGGCCAATCAGCCCCAGCATTTT. Amino acids: CASSLGANQPQHF.

This chain uses TRBV2 with TRBJ1-3; no clear D. Per the germline V gene, CDR1 is SNHLY and CDR2 is FYNNEI. V lost 7 bases and J lost 1, with 5 bases in between. The CDR3 totals 12 residues. The CDR3 is CASTGSGNTIYF. Written as DNA, the CDR3 is TGTGCCAGCACGGGGTCTGGAAACACCATATATTTT.

The V gene is TRBV19, the J gene TRBJ1-6; 7 bases are a match to TRBD1. The CDR3 consists of 13 residues. Per germline, CDR1 LNHDA and CDR2 SQIVND (reference sequence). V gave up 9 bases and J gave up 3 bases; unmatched junction bases: 2. In DNA, the CDR3 is TGTGCCAGCCGGGACAGCTATAATTCACCCCTCCACTTT. Protein product: CASRDSYNSPLHF.

The chain joins TRBV6-2 or TRBV6-3 to TRBJ2-7; 7 nucleotides agree with TRBD1. Germline lookup yields CDR1 MNHEY and CDR2 SVGEGT. The CDR3 runs 15 residues. Unmatched junction bases numbered 9, after V lost 5 bases and J lost 2 bases. The CDR3 loop is CASSDNRDRAYEQYF. The CDR3 coding sequence is TGTGCCAGCAGTGATAACCGGGACAGAGCCTACGAGCAGTACTTC.

This sequence joins TRBV3-1 (or the pseudogene TRBV3-2) and TRBJ2-2, with D possibly being TRBD2 (7 bases). Looked up from germline, CDR1 is LGHDT and CDR2 is YNNKEL (reference sequence). This CDR3 comprises 15 residues. In DNA, the CDR3 is TGTCCCCGCCGCGACCGGGGGGCCGGCACCGGGGAGCTGTTTTTT. It codes for CPRRDRGAGTGELFF.

The chain employs TRBV4-2 and TRBJ1-2; 7 bases line up with TRBD1. V was clipped by 4 bases and J by 6 bases; unmatched bases: 8. This CDR3 contains 14 residues. The germline gives CDR1 LGHNA, CDR2 YNFKEQ. CDR3 in DNA: TGTGCCAGCAGCCCTGACAGGGTGGTTAATGGCTACACCTTC. This sequence encodes CASSPDRVVNGYTF.

This chain uses TRBV7-9 with TRBJ1-2, with D perhaps matching TRBD1 (5 bases). Trimming removed 0 bases at V and 6 bases at J, with 17 bases between. CDR1 and CDR2 (germline): SEHNR, FQNEAQ (reference sequence). The CDR3 spans 16 residues. CDR3 coding DNA: TGTGCCAGCAGCTTAGCCTTCGGGGGGACGGGTGATGGCTACACCTTC. Translating gives CASSLAFGGTGDGYTF. Based on the CDR3 plus reference TRBV7-9 and TRBJ1-2, the full variable domain is DTGVSQNPRHKITKRGQNVTFRCDPISEHNRLYWYRQTLGQGPEFLTYFQNEAQLEKSRLLSDRFSAERPKGSFSTLEIQRTEQGDSAMYLCASSLAFGGTGDGYTFGSGTRLTVV.